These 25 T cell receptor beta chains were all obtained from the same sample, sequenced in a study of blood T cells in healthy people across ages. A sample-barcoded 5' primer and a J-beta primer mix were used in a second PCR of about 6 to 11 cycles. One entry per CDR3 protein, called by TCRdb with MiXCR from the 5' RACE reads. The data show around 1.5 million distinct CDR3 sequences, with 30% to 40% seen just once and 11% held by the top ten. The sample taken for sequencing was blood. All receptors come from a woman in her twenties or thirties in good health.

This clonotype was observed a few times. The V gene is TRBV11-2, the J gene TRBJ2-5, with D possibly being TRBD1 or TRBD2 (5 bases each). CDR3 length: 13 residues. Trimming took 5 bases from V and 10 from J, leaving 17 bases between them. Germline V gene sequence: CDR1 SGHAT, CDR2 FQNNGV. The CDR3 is CASSRVAGAVQYF. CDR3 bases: TGTGCCAGCAGCCGGGTGGCCGGGGCGGTCCAGTACTTC.

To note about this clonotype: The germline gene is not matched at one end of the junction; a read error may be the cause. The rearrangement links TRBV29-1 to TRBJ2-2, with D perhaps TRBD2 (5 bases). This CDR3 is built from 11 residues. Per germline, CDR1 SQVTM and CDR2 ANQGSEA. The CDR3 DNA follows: TGCAGCGTTGTTAACACCGGGGAGCGGTTTTTT. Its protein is CSVVNTGERFF.

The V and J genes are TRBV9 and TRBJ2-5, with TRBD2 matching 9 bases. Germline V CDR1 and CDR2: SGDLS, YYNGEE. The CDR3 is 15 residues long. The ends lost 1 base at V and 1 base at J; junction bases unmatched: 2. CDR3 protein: CASSVLAGLQETQYF. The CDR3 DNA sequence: TGTGCCAGCAGCGTACTAGCGGGGCTCCAAGAGACCCAGTACTTC.

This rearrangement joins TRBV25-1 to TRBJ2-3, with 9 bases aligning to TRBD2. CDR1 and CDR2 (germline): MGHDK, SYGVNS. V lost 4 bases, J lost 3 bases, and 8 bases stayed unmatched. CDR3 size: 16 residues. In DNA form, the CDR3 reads TGTGCCAGCAGTGCTCACCAAGCGGGAGGAACAGATACGCAGTATTTT. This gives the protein CASSAHQAGGTDTQYF. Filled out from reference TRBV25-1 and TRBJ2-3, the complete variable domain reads EADIYQTPRYLVIGTGKKITLECSQTMGHDKMYWYQQDPGMELHLIHYSYGVNSTEKGDLSSESTVSRIRTEHFPLTLESARPSHTSQYLCASSAHQAGGTDTQYFGPGTRLTVL.

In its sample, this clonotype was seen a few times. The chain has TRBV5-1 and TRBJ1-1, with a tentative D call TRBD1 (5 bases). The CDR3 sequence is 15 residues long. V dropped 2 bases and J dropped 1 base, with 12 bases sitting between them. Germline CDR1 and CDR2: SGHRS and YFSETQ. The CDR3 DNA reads TGCGCCAGCAGCTTCAAAGGGGCGGAGAACACTGAAGCTTTCTTT. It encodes CASSFKGAENTEAFF.

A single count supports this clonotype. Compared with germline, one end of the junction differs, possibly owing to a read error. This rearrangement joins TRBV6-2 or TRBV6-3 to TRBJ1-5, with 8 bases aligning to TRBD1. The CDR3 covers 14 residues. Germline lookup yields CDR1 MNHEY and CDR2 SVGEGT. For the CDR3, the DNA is TGTGCCAGCAGCCAAGGGACAGGTCCTTTGCCCCCGCATTTT. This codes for CASSQGTGPLPPHF.

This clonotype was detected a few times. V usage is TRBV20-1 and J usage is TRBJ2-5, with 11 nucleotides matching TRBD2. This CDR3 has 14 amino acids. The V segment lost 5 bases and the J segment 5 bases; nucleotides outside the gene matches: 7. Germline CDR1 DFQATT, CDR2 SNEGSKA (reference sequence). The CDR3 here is CSALAGGGQETQYF. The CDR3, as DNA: TGCAGTGCTCTAGCGGGGGGCGGGCAGGAGACCCAGTACTTC.

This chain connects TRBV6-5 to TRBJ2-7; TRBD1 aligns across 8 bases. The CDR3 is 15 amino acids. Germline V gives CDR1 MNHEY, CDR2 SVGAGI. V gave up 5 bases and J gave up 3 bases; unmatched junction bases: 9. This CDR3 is CASSESGQGFYEQYF. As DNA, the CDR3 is TGTGCCAGCAGTGAATCCGGACAGGGATTCTACGAGCAGTACTTC.

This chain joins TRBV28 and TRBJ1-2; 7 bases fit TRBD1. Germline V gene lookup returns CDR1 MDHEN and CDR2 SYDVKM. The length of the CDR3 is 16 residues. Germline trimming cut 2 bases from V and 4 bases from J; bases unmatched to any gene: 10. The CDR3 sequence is CASSLPGQGVLYGYTF. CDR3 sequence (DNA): TGTGCCAGCAGTTTACCGGGGCAGGGGGTCCTCTATGGCTACACCTTC.

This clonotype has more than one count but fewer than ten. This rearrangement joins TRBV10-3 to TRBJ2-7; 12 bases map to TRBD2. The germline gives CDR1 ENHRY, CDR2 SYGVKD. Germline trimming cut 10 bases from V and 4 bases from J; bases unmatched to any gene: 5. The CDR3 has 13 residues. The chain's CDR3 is CATKLAGGYEQYF. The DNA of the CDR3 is TGTGCCACGAAACTAGCGGGGGGATACGAGCAGTACTTC.

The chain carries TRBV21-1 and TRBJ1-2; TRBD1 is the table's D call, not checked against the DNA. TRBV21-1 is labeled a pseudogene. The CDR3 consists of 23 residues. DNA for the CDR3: TGTGCCATCCCCCCCAGGGAGAGAATCCCTGATGGGGGGTGGTACCCCAAGGACTATGGCTACACCTTC. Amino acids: CAIPPRERIPDGGWYPKDYGYTF.

CDR3: CASSLVENAQYF. As DNA, the CDR3 is TGTGCCAGCAGCCTCGTAGAGAATGCGCAGTATTTT. J is TRBJ2-3 and V is TRBV12-3 or TRBV12-4; D ambiguous. This CDR3 contains 12 residues. Trimming removed 6 bases from V and 10 bases from J, with 14 bases in between.

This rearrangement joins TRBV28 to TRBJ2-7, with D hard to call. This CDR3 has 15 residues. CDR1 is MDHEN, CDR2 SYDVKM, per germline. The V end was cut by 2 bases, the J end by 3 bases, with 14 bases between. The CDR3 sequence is CASSLSPERRYEQYF. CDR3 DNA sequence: TGTGCCAGCAGTTTAAGCCCTGAAAGACGCTACGAGCAGTACTTC.

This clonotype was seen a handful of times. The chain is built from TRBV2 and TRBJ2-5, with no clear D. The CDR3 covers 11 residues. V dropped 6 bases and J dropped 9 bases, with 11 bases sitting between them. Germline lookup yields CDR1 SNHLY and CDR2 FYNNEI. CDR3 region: CASRFESAQYF. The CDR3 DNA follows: TGTGCCAGCAGGTTCGAGTCGGCCCAGTACTTC.

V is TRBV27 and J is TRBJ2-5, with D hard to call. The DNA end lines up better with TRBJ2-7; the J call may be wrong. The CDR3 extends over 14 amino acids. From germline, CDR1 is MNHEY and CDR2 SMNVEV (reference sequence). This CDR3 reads CASSSYDMFHEQYF. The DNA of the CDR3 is TGTGCCAGCAGTTCCTACGACATGTTCCACGAGCAGTACTTC.

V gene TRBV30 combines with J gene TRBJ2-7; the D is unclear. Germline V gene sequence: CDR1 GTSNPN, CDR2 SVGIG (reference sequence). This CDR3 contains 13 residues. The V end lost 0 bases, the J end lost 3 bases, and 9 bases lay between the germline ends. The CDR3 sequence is CAWSVPPFYEQYF. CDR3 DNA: TGTGCCTGGAGTGTCCCCCCTTTCTACGAGCAGTACTTC.

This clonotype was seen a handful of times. The chain's CDR3 is CASSLEERTSGPPREQYF. CDR3 nucleotide sequence: TGTGCCAGCAGTCTGGAGGAAAGGACTAGCGGGCCCCCGAGGGAGCAGTACTTC. The chain couples TRBV27 to TRBJ2-5; 11 nucleotides line up with TRBD2. The CDR3 consists of 18 residues. With V trimmed by 5 bases and J by 11 bases, 22 bases remained unmatched. Germline values: CDR1 MNHEY, CDR2 SMNVEV (reference sequence).

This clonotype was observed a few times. The CDR3 sequence is CASSAIPNSNQPQHF. CDR3 DNA sequence: TGTGCCAGCAGCGCAATTCCCAATAGCAATCAGCCCCAGCATTTT. V and J are TRBV2 and TRBJ1-5; D gene ambiguous. Germline CDR1 reads SNHLY; CDR2 reads FYNNEI. Trimming left V 6 bases short and J 0 bases short, with 12 bases between. There are 15 residues in the CDR3.

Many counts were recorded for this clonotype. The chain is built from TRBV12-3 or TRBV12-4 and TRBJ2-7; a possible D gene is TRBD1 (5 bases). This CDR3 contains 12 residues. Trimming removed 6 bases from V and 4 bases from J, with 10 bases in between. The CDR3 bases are TGTGCCAGCAGCTTCCAGGGATACGAGCAGTACTTC. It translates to CASSFQGYEQYF.

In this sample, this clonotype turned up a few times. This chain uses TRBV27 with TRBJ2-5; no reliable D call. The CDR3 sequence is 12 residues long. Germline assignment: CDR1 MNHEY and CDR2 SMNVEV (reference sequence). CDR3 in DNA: TGTGCAACCGGGCCACCGCAAGAGACCCAGTACTTC. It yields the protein CATGPPQETQYF.

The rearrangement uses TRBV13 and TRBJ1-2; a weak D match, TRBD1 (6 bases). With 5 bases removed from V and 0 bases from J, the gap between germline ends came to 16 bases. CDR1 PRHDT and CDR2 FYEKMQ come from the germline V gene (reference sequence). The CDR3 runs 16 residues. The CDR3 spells CASSLSTGKPNYGYTF. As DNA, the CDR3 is TGTGCCAGCAGCCTTTCGACAGGAAAACCTAACTATGGCTACACCTTC.

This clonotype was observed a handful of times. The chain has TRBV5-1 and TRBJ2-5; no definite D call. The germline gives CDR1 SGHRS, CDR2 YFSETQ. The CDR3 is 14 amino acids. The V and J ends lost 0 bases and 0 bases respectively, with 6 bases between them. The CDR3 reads CASSLGKYQETQYF. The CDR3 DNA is TGCGCCAGCAGCTTGGGCAAATACCAAGAGACCCAGTACTTC.

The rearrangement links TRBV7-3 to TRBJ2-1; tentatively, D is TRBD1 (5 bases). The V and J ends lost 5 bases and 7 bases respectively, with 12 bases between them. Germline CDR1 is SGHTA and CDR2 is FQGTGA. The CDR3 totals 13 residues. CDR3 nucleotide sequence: TGTGCCAGCAGCCCATCACAGGATAATGAGCAGTTCTTC. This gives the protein CASSPSQDNEQFF.

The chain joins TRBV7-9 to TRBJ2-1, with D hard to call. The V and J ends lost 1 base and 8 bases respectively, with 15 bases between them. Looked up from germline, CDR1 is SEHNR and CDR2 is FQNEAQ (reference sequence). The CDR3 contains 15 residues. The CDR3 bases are TGTGCCAGCAGCTTAGGTAGCCTCCGTAGGGATGAGCAGTTCTTC. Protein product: CASSLGSLRRDEQFF.

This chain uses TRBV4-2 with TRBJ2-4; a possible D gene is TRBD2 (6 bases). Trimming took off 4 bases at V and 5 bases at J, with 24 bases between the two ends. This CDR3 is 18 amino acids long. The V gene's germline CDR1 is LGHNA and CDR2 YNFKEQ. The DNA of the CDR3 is TGTGCCAGCAGCCGTAATAGCGGTCCCCCTTCGGGCCAAAACATTCAGTACTTC. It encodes CASSRNSGPPSGQNIQYF.